A single sample gave rise to the 9 T cell receptor beta chains below, sequenced in a study of T cell responses to AZD1222 COVID-19 vaccine. Profiled with immunoSEQ multiplex PCR; TCRdb holds only in-frame clones, not every one. This repertoire shows about 97,000 clones, roughly 88% found once; its top ten account for 2.8%. This sample comprised peripheral blood, obtained on day 0 of AZD1222 vaccination. These receptors originate from an adult in good health.

This rearrangement joins TRBV2 to TRBJ1-1; 8 positions match TRBD1. The germline CDR1 and CDR2 sequences are SNHLY and FYNNEI. There are 12 residues in the CDR3. The V gene end was trimmed by 3 bases and the J gene end by 10 bases; junction bases not matched to a gene: 4. For the CDR3, the DNA is TGTGCCAGCAGTGACCAGGGGGCTGGAGCTTTCTTT. Its translation is CASSDQGAGAFF. The complete variable domain, with remaining parts taken from reference TRBV2 and TRBJ1-1, reads EPEVTQTPSHQVTQMGQEVILRCVPISNHLYFYWYRQILGQKVEFLVSFYNNEISEKSEIFDDQFSVERPDGSNFTLKIRSTKLEDSAMYFCASSDQGAGAFFGQGTRLTVV.

The chain carries TRBV6-5 and TRBJ1-5; D perhaps matches TRBD1 (5 bases). CDR3 size: 14 residues. The germline V gene has CDR1 MNHEY and CDR2 SVGAGI. The V gene lost 8 bases and the J gene lost 2 bases, with 13 bases spanning the gap. Written as DNA, the CDR3 is TGTGCCAGCGGGGGAGGGTGGGGCAATCAGCCCCAGCATTTT. Translating it yields CASGGGWGNQPQHF.

The J gene is TRBJ2-2, the V gene TRBV13, with 8 bases that match TRBD2. V trimming: 5 bases; J trimming: 4 bases; junction bases outside the gene matches: 6. This CDR3 region has 15 residues. CDR1 is PRHDT and CDR2 is FYEKMQ in the germline V gene (reference sequence). The DNA of the CDR3 is TGTGCCAGCAGCGAAAGACTAGCGCCCACCGGGGAGCTGTTTTTT. This encodes CASSERLAPTGELFF. The full variable domain, rest sourced from reference TRBV13 and TRBJ2-2, is AAGVIQSPRHLIKEKRETATLKCYPIPRHDTVYWYQQGPGQDPQFLISFYEKMQSDKGSIPDRFSAQQFSDYHSELNMSSLELGDSALYFCASSERLAPTGELFFGEGSRLTVL.

The genes are TRBV9 and TRBJ1-2; 8 bases match TRBD1. Germline CDR1 SGDLS, CDR2 YYNGEE. After removal of 4 bases from V and 3 bases from J, the junction contained 5 bases not matched to a gene. The CDR3 extends over 14 amino acids. CDR3 sequence reads: CASSWGQVDYGYTF. For the CDR3, the DNA is TGTGCCAGCAGCTGGGGACAGGTGGACTATGGCTACACCTTC.

V is TRBV5-6 and J is TRBJ1-6; weak D call: TRBD1 (5 bases). CDR3 length: 17 residues. The germline V gene encodes CDR1 SGHDT and CDR2 YYEEEE. Trimming removed 1 base from V and 4 bases from J, with 15 bases in between. For the CDR3, the DNA is TGTGCCAGCAGCTTGAACCCGCGACAGATGTATAATTCACCCCTCCACTTT. Translation: CASSLNPRQMYNSPLHF. Combining the CDR3 with reference TRBV5-6 and TRBJ1-6 gives the whole variable domain DAGVTQSPTHLIKTRGQQVTLRCSPKSGHDTVSWYQQALGQGPQFIFQYYEEEERQRGNFPDRFSGHQFPNYSSELNVNALLLGDSALYLCASSLNPRQMYNSPLHFGNGTRLTVT.

This clone was recorded only once. The V call is TRBV3-1 (or the pseudogene TRBV3-2), the J call TRBJ1-2, with D uncertain. The CDR3 extends over 11 amino acids. V was clipped by 2 bases and J by 2 bases, with 0 bases between them. The V gene's germline CDR1 is LGHDT and CDR2 YNNKEL (reference sequence). CDR3 protein: CASSQNYGYTF. CDR3 DNA: TGTGCCAGCAGCCAAAACTATGGCTACACCTTC.

As DNA, the CDR3 is TGTGCCAGCAGCCAAGTGGACAGGGGAGAGACCCAGTACTTC. Protein: CASSQVDRGETQYF. This chain links TRBV3-1 (or the pseudogene TRBV3-2) with TRBJ2-5; 9 nucleotides match TRBD1. The CDR3 sequence is 14 residues long. The germline V gene encodes CDR1 LGHDT and CDR2 YNNKEL (reference sequence). The V gene end was trimmed by 1 base and the J gene end by 4 bases; junction bases not matched to a gene: 1.

This clone came up once. This sequence joins TRBV3-1 (or the pseudogene TRBV3-2) and TRBJ2-7; D gene uncertain. In germline, CDR1 is LGHDT, CDR2 YNNKEL (reference sequence). The CDR3 is 15 amino acids. The germline V and J ends were trimmed by 0 bases and 1 base, with 10 bases remaining between them. CDR3 protein: CASSQDVSGSYEQYF. Here the CDR3 DNA reads TGTGCCAGCAGCCAAGATGTCTCGGGTTCCTACGAGCAGTACTTC.

This chain uses TRBV5-4 with TRBJ2-5, with a possible D match to TRBD1 (5 bases). Germline values: CDR1 SGHNT, CDR2 YYREEE (reference sequence). The CDR3 has 14 amino acids. V was shortened by 3 bases and J by 1 base, with 10 bases between the two germline ends. The CDR3 DNA sequence: TGTGCCAGCAGCTCCCAAGGGGCCCAAGAGACCCAGTACTTC. The encoded protein is CASSSQGAQETQYF.